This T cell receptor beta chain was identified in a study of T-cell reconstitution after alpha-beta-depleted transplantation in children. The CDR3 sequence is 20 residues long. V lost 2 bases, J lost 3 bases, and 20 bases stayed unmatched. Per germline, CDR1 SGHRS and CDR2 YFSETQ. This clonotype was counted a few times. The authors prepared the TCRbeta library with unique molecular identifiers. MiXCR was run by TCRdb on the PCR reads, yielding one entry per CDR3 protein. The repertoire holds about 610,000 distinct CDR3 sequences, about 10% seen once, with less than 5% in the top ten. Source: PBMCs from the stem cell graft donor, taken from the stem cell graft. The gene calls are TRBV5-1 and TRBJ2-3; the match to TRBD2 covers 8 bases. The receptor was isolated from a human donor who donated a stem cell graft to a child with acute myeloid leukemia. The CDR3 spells CASSLAGVGRSVLKTDTQYF. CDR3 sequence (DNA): TGCGCCAGCAGCTTAGCGGGAGTAGGGCGCTCGGTGCTAAAAACAGATACGCAGTATTTT.